This passage covers 30 T cell receptor beta chains from one sample sequenced in a study of identical twins. TCRdb reanalysed the 5' RACE reads using MiXCR and keeps one entry per CDR3 protein. Counted here are about 340,000 distinct CDR3 sequences, around an eighth occurring once; the ten biggest clones make up more than 6%. The same data also went into a second study, on yellow fever vaccine responses in identical twins.

The sequenced sample was CD8+ T cells sorted from blood. The receptor set was obtained from a woman younger than 35 in good health.

This clonotype was seen more than once but under ten times. The chain carries TRBV28 and TRBJ1-6; the D is unclear. Germline CDR1 is MDHEN and CDR2 is SYDVKM. Trimming took off 6 bases at V and 0 bases at J, with 6 bases between the two ends. The CDR3 extends over 14 amino acids. CDR3 amino acids: CASRGRSYNSPLHF. Written as DNA, the CDR3 is TGTGCCAGCAGGGGTCGCTCCTATAATTCACCCCTCCACTTT.

This clonotype was counted only a few times. V usage is TRBV7-9 and J usage is TRBJ2-7, with D unresolved. The germline CDR1 and CDR2 sequences are SEHNR and FQNEAQ (reference sequence). The CDR3 is 13 residues long. V lost 5 bases to trimming and J lost 0 bases, with 8 bases between them. This CDR3 reads CASSDQDSYEQYF. As DNA, the CDR3 is TGTGCCAGCAGCGATCAGGACTCCTACGAGCAGTACTTC.

This rearrangement joins TRBV6-1 to TRBJ2-7, with 7 bases fitting TRBD1. V gave up 6 bases and J gave up 6 bases; unmatched junction bases: 11. Germline lookup yields CDR1 MNHNS and CDR2 SASEGT. This CDR3 has 14 amino acids. CDR3: CASSHGQVAVEQYF. CDR3 DNA sequence: TGTGCCAGCAGCCATGGACAGGTTGCGGTCGAGCAGTACTTC.

The chain joins TRBV12-3 or TRBV12-4 to TRBJ2-2; TRBD2 agrees at 11 bases. Germline trimming cut 6 bases from V and 4 bases from J; bases unmatched to any gene: 13. The CDR3 has 18 amino acids. CDR3 coding DNA: TGTGCCAGCAGCTCTGTGACTAGCGGGGCTTTCTCCACCGGGGAGCTGTTTTTT. Protein sequence: CASSSVTSGAFSTGELFF.

This clonotype was seen a few times. V gene TRBV10-3 combines with J gene TRBJ2-3; perhaps TRBD2 as D (5 bases). The ends were cut back, 2 bases at V and 0 bases at J, with 6 bases in the middle. Germline lookup yields CDR1 ENHRY and CDR2 SYGVKD. This CDR3 region has 14 residues. CDR3: CAISEAGSTDTQYF. CDR3 DNA: TGTGCCATCAGTGAGGCGGGCAGCACAGATACGCAGTATTTT.

This clonotype was counted between two and nine times. As DNA, the CDR3 is TGTGCCAGCAGCTTGGCCTGGGGGGAGGCTGAAGCTTTCTTT. It encodes CASSLAWGEAEAFF. The chain combines TRBV5-6 with TRBJ1-1, with a possible D match to TRBD1 (5 bases). This CDR3 comprises 14 residues. Per the germline V gene, CDR1 is SGHDT and CDR2 is YYEEEE. V dropped 0 bases and J dropped 6 bases, with 12 bases sitting between them.

V and J are TRBV5-6 and TRBJ2-2; the match to TRBD1 covers 10 bases. V was pared by 4 bases and J by 5 bases, with 8 bases of the junction left unmatched. Per germline, CDR1 SGHDT and CDR2 YYEEEE. The CDR3 is 16 amino acids. The chain's CDR3 is CASSLRDRGWTGELFF. The CDR3 bases are TGTGCCAGCAGCCTCCGGGACAGGGGTTGGACCGGGGAGCTGTTTTTT. Full variable domain (missing parts from reference TRBV5-6 and TRBJ2-2): DAGVTQSPTHLIKTRGQQVTLRCSPKSGHDTVSWYQQALGQGPQFIFQYYEEEERQRGNFPDRFSGHQFPNYSSELNVNALLLGDSALYLCASSLRDRGWTGELFFGEGSRLTVL.

V is TRBV7-9 and J is TRBJ2-1; no firm D call. The CDR3 has 15 amino acids. The V end lost 2 bases, the J end lost 8 bases, and 16 bases lay between the germline ends. Germline loops: CDR1 SEHNR, CDR2 FQNEAQ (reference sequence). In DNA form, the CDR3 reads TGTGCCAGCAGCTTACTGGGGTCGTTCCGCGATGAGCAGTTCTTC. As protein: CASSLLGSFRDEQFF.

The sample holds a few counts of this clonotype. The V and J genes are TRBV2 and TRBJ2-5; D may correspond to TRBD1 or TRBD2 (6 bases each). Trimming removed 6 bases at V and 5 bases at J, with 10 bases between. From germline, CDR1 is SNHLY and CDR2 FYNNEI. This CDR3 has 12 residues. The CDR3 protein is CASRDSGETQYF. The DNA for the CDR3 is TGTGCCAGCAGGGACAGCGGGGAGACCCAGTACTTC.

This clonotype was recorded many times. This chain links TRBV27 with TRBJ1-1, with a weak D call TRBD1 (5 bases). This CDR3 has 14 amino acids. Germline V gene sequence: CDR1 MNHEY, CDR2 SMNVEV (reference sequence). V lost 5 bases and J lost 1, with 11 bases in between. This chain's CDR3 is CASSPGGENTEAFF. The DNA of the CDR3 is TGTGCCAGCAGTCCGGGGGGGGAGAACACTGAAGCTTTCTTT.

This clonotype came up many times. The V gene is TRBV7-9, the J gene TRBJ2-5; D possibly corresponds to TRBD2 (6 bases). With 1 base removed from V and 1 base from J, the gap between germline ends came to 13 bases. The CDR3 spans 16 residues. Looked up from germline, CDR1 is SEHNR and CDR2 is FQNEAQ (reference sequence). CDR3 protein: CASSLVGGDFQETQYF. The CDR3 DNA is TGTGCCAGCAGCTTAGTAGGAGGGGACTTCCAAGAGACCCAGTACTTC.

The genes are TRBV28 and TRBJ2-3, with D possibly being TRBD2 (6 bases). Germline V lookup: CDR1 MDHEN, CDR2 SYDVKM. The V end was cut by 11 bases, the J end by 1 base, with 16 bases between. CDR3 length equals 14 residues. The CDR3 DNA reads TGTGCCGCGGGGATGGGACTTCGCACAGATACGCAGTATTTT. It translates to CAAGMGLRTDTQYF.

This sequence joins TRBV7-6 and TRBJ2-5; the D gene is possibly TRBD1 (6 bases). V was trimmed by 5 bases and J by 3 bases, leaving 19 bases between them. Germline-derived CDR1 and CDR2 are SGHVS and FNYEAQ. The CDR3 spans 16 residues. The chain's CDR3 is CASSNHRDSSEETQYF. The CDR3 nucleotides read TGTGCCAGCAGCAACCACAGGGATAGTTCGGAAGAGACCCAGTACTTC.

This clonotype was picked up a small number of times. The chain uses TRBV24-1 and TRBJ2-1; 8 bases fit TRBD1. From germline, CDR1 is KGHDR and CDR2 SFDVKD. The CDR3 has 16 residues. V lost 4 bases to trimming and J lost 4 bases; unmatched junction nucleotides: 8. The CDR3, as DNA: TGTGCCACCAGTGACCCCAGACAGGGGAGGTACAATGAGCAGTTCTTC. Protein: CATSDPRQGRYNEQFF.

In its sample, this clonotype was seen many times. CDR3 residues: CASSLDQNEQFF. In DNA form, the CDR3 reads TGTGCCAGCAGCTTGGACCAGAATGAGCAGTTCTTC. The chain carries TRBV5-6 and TRBJ2-1; D not certain. The germline V gene encodes CDR1 SGHDT and CDR2 YYEEEE. The ends were cut back, 0 bases at V and 7 bases at J, with 5 bases in the middle. This CDR3 has 12 residues.

This chain connects TRBV27 to TRBJ2-1; no firm D call. Germline CDR1 reads MNHEY; CDR2 reads SMNVEV (reference sequence). Trimming took 8 bases from V and 6 from J, leaving 11 bases between them. The CDR3 length is 12 residues. The CDR3 DNA reads as TGTGCCAGCGGGCGTTGGGGCAATGAGCAGTTCTTC. Protein: CASGRWGNEQFF.

The chain couples TRBV4-2 to TRBJ1-2, with D possibly matching TRBD1 (5 bases). The CDR3 covers 16 residues. Germline CDR1 is LGHNA and CDR2 is YNFKEQ. The V end was cut by 2 bases, the J end by 2 bases, with 15 bases between. The CDR3 loop is CASSQIEGSVNYGYTF. Written as DNA, the CDR3 is TGTGCCAGCAGCCAAATAGAGGGGAGTGTGAACTATGGCTACACCTTC.

In its sample, this clonotype was seen a few times. The chain joins TRBV6-1 to TRBJ2-7; 7 bases line up with TRBD1. V lost 8 bases to trimming and J lost 6 bases; unmatched junction nucleotides: 13. Per germline, CDR1 MNHNS and CDR2 SASEGT. The CDR3 spans 14 residues. The CDR3 protein is CASSLTGDSREQYV. The CDR3 DNA sequence: TGTGCCAGCTCTTTAACAGGGGATTCACGCGAGCAGTACGTC.

The V and J genes are TRBV7-9 and TRBJ1-1, with 8 positions matching TRBD1. CDR1 is SEHNR, CDR2 FQNEAQ, per germline (reference sequence). V lost 6 bases to trimming and J lost 6 bases; unmatched junction nucleotides: 6. CDR3 length: 13 residues. CDR3 sequence: CASSRTGPPEAFF. CDR3 DNA: TGTGCCAGCAGTCGGACAGGGCCACCTGAAGCTTTCTTT.

Many counts were recorded for this clonotype. The gene calls are TRBV12-3 or TRBV12-4 and TRBJ1-5; D possibly corresponds to TRBD1 (5 bases). The CDR3 extends over 13 amino acids. V was clipped by 8 bases and J by 4 bases, with 12 bases between them. The CDR3 loop is CASAGSTNQPQHF. CDR3 sequence (DNA): TGTGCCAGCGCAGGGTCGACTAATCAGCCCCAGCATTTT.

In its sample, this clonotype was seen a few times. The chain carries TRBV2 and TRBJ2-3; 8 bases map to TRBD2. Germline lookup yields CDR1 SNHLY and CDR2 FYNNEI. Losses at the gene ends were 6 bases for V and 2 bases for J; bases not matched to a gene: 7. This CDR3 is built from 15 residues. CDR3 sequence: CASRGLAGHTDTQYF. DNA for the CDR3: TGTGCCAGCAGGGGCTTAGCGGGGCACACAGATACGCAGTATTTT.

This clonotype has a handful of counts. The chain employs TRBV7-9 and TRBJ1-1; D remains unclear. The germline CDR1 and CDR2 sequences are SEHNR and FQNEAQ (reference sequence). The V gene lost 5 bases and the J gene lost 8 bases, with 6 bases spanning the gap. CDR3 length equals 10 residues. The CDR3 DNA is TGTGCCAGCAGCCGTCGAGAAGCTTTCTTT. Its protein is CASSRREAFF.

On this clonotype: A read error is possible here, since a much larger clone lies one base away. The CDR3 DNA reads as TGCGCCAGCAGCCTAAAACATCAGGCGGAGGAGCAGTACTTC. It yields the protein CASSLKHQAEEQYF. The J gene is TRBJ2-7, the V gene TRBV4-1; D gene ambiguous. The V gene lost 4 bases and the J gene lost 7 bases, with 17 bases spanning the gap. This CDR3 is built from 14 residues. In germline, CDR1 is MGHRA, CDR2 YSYEKL.

This clonotype was observed a few times. This sequence joins TRBV29-1 and TRBJ2-2, with D possibly matching TRBD1 (6 bases). The V end was cut by 2 bases, the J end by 8 bases, with 15 bases between. The CDR3 is made up of 14 amino acids. Germline V gene sequence: CDR1 SQVTM, CDR2 ANQGSEA. Here the CDR3 reads CSVESQGSSGELFF. The CDR3 DNA reads TGCAGCGTTGAATCGCAGGGGAGCTCGGGGGAGCTGTTTTTT.

This clonotype was picked up a small number of times. The chain carries TRBV6-5 and TRBJ2-7; 8 bases fit TRBD2. Germline lookup yields CDR1 MNHEY and CDR2 SVGAGI. The CDR3 length is 15 residues. With V trimmed by 3 bases and J by 3 bases, 7 bases remained unmatched. Written as DNA, the CDR3 is TGTGCCAGCAGTTATACGGGAGGGCCCAGCTACGAGCAGTACTTC. It encodes CASSYTGGPSYEQYF.

In its sample, this clonotype was seen a few times. The rearrangement uses TRBV10-3 and TRBJ1-6; no firm D call. The V end lost 2 bases, the J end lost 10 bases, and 15 bases lay between the germline ends. The CDR3 covers 15 residues. The V gene's germline CDR1 is ENHRY and CDR2 SYGVKD. Written as DNA, the CDR3 is TGTGCCATCAGTGAGAAGGCAGGCGGAGTGTCACCCCTCCACTTT. It specifies CAISEKAGGVSPLHF.

Only a few counts were recorded for this clonotype. The V call is TRBV28, the J call TRBJ2-7, with TRBD1 matching 9 bases. Germline CDR1 and CDR2: MDHEN and SYDVKM. The V gene end was trimmed by 6 bases and the J gene end by 1 base; junction bases not matched to a gene: 7. The CDR3 has 15 amino acids. DNA of the CDR3: TGTGCCAGCAGGGTAACAGGGGGCAAGTCCTACGAGCAGTACTTC. It specifies CASRVTGGKSYEQYF.

This clonotype was picked up many times. V gene TRBV4-1 combines with J gene TRBJ2-1, with D unclear. Trimming shortened V by 7 bases and J by 1 base, and 5 bases separated the two germline ends. Germline V lookup: CDR1 MGHRA, CDR2 YSYEKL. The CDR3 covers 12 residues. In DNA form, the CDR3 reads TGCGCCAGCACCGGGTCCTACAATGAGCAGTTCTTC. Amino acid sequence: CASTGSYNEQFF.

This clonotype has a handful of counts. The chain is built from TRBV5-6 and TRBJ2-5, with 14 bases identical to TRBD2. This CDR3 is built from 17 residues. Germline V gene data show CDR1 as SGHDT and CDR2 as YYEEEE. V lost 0 bases to trimming and J lost 5 bases; unmatched junction nucleotides: 6. For the CDR3, the DNA is TGTGCCAGCAGCTTGGAACCGGGACTAGCGGGAGACGAGACCCAGTACTTC. Translation gives CASSLEPGLAGDETQYF.

The rearrangement links TRBV13 to TRBJ2-4; D not resolved. CDR3 length: 13 residues. Deletions cut 0 bases from V and 9 bases from J, with 9 bases between. Germline CDR1 is PRHDT and CDR2 is FYEKMQ (reference sequence). CDR3 in amino acids: CASSLGEKAIQYF. CDR3 bases: TGTGCCAGCAGCTTAGGCGAAAAGGCCATTCAGTACTTC.